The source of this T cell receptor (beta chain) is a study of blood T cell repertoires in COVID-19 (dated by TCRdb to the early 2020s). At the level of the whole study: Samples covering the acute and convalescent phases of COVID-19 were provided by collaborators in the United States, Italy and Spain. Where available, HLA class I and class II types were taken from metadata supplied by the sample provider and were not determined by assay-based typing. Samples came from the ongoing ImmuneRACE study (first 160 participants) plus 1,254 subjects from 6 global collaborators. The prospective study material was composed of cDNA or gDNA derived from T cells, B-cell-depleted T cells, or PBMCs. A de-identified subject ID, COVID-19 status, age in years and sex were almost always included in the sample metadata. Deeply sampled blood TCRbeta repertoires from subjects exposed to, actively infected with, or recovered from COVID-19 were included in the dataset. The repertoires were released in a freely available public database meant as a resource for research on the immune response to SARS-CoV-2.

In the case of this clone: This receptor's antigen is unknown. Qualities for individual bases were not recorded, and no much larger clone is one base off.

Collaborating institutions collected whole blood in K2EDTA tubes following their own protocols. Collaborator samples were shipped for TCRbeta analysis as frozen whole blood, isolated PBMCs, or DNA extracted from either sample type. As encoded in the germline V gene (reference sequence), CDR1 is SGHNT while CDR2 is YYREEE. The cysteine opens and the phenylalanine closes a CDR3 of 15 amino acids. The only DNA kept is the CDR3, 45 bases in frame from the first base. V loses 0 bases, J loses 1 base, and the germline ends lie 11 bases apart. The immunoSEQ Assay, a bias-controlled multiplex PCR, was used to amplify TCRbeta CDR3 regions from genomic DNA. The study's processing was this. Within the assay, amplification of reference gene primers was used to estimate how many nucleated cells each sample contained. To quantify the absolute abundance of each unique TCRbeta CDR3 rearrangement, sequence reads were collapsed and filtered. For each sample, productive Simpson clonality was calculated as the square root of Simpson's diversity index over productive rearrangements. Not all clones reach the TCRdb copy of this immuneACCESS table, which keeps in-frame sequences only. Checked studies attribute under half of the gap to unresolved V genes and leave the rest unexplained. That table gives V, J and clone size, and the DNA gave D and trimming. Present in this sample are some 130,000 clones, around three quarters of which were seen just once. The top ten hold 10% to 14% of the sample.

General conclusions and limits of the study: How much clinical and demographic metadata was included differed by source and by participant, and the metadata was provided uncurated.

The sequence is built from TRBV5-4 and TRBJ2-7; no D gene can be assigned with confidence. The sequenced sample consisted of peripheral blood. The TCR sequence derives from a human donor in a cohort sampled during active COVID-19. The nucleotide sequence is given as TGTGCCAGCAGCTTGGAACAATTTGGTTCCTACGAGCAGTACTTC. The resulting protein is CASSLEQFGSYEQYF.